Given below is one TCR beta chain in context. What it recognizes is unknown. The sample belongs to a study of monozygotic twins with inflammatory bowel disease. General study results and limits: Compared with healthy co-twins, IBD patients showed reduced TCRbeta repertoire diversity by inverse Simpson.

TCRdb re-called the 5' RACE reads and catalogs CDR3 proteins one per entry, DNA excluded. There are about 330,000 distinct CDR3 sequences in the sample, with approximately 2% held by the top ten. This CDR3 is built from 16 residues. Germline V CDR1 and CDR2: MDHEN, SYDVKM. The TCR originated in a human donor with ulcerative colitis or Crohn's disease, or a healthy co-twin of an affected twin (not recorded which). Sequenced input: blood. The genes are TRBV28 and TRBJ1-1; TCRdb's D gene call, TRBD1, goes unchecked for lack of DNA. The CDR3 here is CASSSLYAGVNTEAFF.